A selection of T cell receptor beta chains follows, all from one sample in a study of cytomegalovirus exposure and HLA in healthy donors. TCRdb keeps only in-frame clones here, not all; method: immunoSEQ multiplex PCR. The table lists about 150,000 clones, about 72% of them singletons. The sample comprised PBMCs. The receptors originated from a man aged 35-49 years in good health and CMV-seronegative. Each CDR3 is given with its conserved first and last residue. D genes are given only for firm matches. Expanded clones get a size class; other rows say once, few or many, or leave the size out.

TRBJ1-1	TRBV18	TRBD1	few	TGTGCCAGCTCACAACAGGGGTTGAACACTGAAGCTTTCTTT	CASSQQGLNTEAFF
TRBJ2-3	TRBV5-4	NA	NA	TGTGCCAGCAGCTTGGAACAGGTCGGGCCAGATACGCAGTATTTT	CASSLEQVGPDTQYF
TRBJ2-6	TRBV6-1	TRBD1	NA	TGTGCCAGCAGTGAATTGGGTGAGGGGGCCAACGTCCTGCCTTTC	CASSELGEGANVLPF
TRBJ1-5	TRBV12-5	TRBD1	NA	TGTGCTAGTGGTTTGGATAGACAGGGTGACAATCAGCCCCAGCATTTT	CASGLDRQGDNQPQHF
TRBJ2-5	TRBV7-9	NA	NA	TGTGCCAGCAGCCCGAACGGACGGGGTGCGACCCAGTACTTC	CASSPNGRGATQYF
TRBJ2-3	TRBV5-1	NA	once	TGCGCCAGCGGGAGCAGGACAGATACGCAGTATTTT	CASGSRTDTQYF
TRBJ1-4	TRBV10-2	NA	NA	TGCGCCAGCAGGAACAGGTTTTGGAGTGAAAAACTGTTTTTT	CASRNRFWSEKLFF
TRBJ2-6	TRBV15	TRBD1	NA	TGTGCCACCAGCAGACTTGACAGGGGGCCTGGGGCCAACGTCCTGACTTTC	CATSRLDRGPGANVLTF
TRBJ2-7	TRBV4-3	NA	NA	TGCGCCAGCAGCCCAGGGGGGCCCTACGAGCAGTACTTC	CASSPGGPYEQYF
TRBJ1-2	TRBV6-5	TRBD1	NA	TGTGCCAGCAGTTACTCCCGGGGACAGCTAAGCTATGGCTACACCTTC	CASSYSRGQLSYGYTF
TRBJ2-3	TRBV21-1	NA	few	TGTGCCAGCAGCAAAGTGCAGAAAGAAGCGGGAGATGTAGATACGCAGTATTTT	CASSKVQKEAGDVDTQYF
TRBJ2-3	TRBV10-3	NA	NA	TGTGCCATCAGGGGAGACGGGGGAGATACGCAGTATTTT	CAIRGDGGDTQYF
TRBJ2-3	TRBV21-1	NA	NA	TGTGCCAGCACCAACGGACTAGCGGGGGCCCGAACAGATACGCAGTATTTT	CASTNGLAGARTDTQYF
TRBJ2-3	TRBV5-4	NA	few	TGTGCCAGCAGCTTGGATCCGAGCACAGATACGCAGTATTTT	CASSLDPSTDTQYF
TRBJ1-1	TRBV29-1	TRBD1	NA	TGCAGCGTCGTGGGACAGGGTATAGCTTTCTTT	CSVVGQGIAFF
TRBJ2-7	TRBV18	NA	few	TGTGCCAGCTCACCAATGGGAGTCCCCTCCTACGAGCAGTACTTC	CASSPMGVPSYEQYF
TRBJ2-1	TRBV6-6	TRBD2	NA	TGTGCCAGCAGCTTCCGACTAGCGGGGGGCAATGAGCAGTTCTTC	CASSFRLAGGNEQFF
TRBJ2-7	TRBV7-6	NA	NA	TGTGCCAGCAGCATCGCGGACTACGAGCAGTACTTC	CASSIADYEQYF
TRBJ1-5	TRBV15	NA	NA	TGTGCCACCAGCATTGGCAGGCGCAATCAGCCCCAGCATTTT	CATSIGRRNQPQHF